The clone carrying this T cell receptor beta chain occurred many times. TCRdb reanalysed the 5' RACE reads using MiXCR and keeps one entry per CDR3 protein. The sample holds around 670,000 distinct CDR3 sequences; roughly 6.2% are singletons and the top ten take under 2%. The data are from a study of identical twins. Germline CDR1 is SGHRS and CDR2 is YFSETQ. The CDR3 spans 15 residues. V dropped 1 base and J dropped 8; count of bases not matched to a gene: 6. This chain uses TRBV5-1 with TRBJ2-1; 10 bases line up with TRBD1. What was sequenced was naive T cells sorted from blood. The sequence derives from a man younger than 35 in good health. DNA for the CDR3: TGCGCCAGCAGCTTGTCCGGACAGGGGGTTGATGAGCAGTTCTTC. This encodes CASSLSGQGVDEQFF.